This T cell receptor beta chain was sequenced in a study of blood T cell repertoires in COVID-19. Only in-frame clones appear in the TCRdb table, and some are missing; sequencing was by immunoSEQ multiplex PCR. The data hold around 50,000 clones, with about 82% observed a single time. CDR1 is MGHRA and CDR2 is YSYEKL in the germline V gene. The CDR3 sequence is 15 residues long. V dropped 0 bases and J dropped 5; count of bases not matched to a gene: 6. This receptor was taken from an elderly woman with acute or convalescent COVID-19. This chain connects TRBV4-1 to TRBJ1-2; 7 bases match TRBD1. Sequencing used peripheral blood. CDR3 region: CASSQELGQSYGYTF. CDR3 nucleotides: TGCGCCAGCAGCCAAGAGCTGGGACAGTCTTATGGCTACACCTTC.